This T cell receptor beta chain was captured by sequencing in a study of technical replicates of blood from a few donors. Repertoires were generated with immunoSEQ multiplex PCR, while TCRdb's copy carries only in-frame clones and drops some. The sample lists about 69,000 clones, roughly 88% occurring once. CDR3 length: 15 amino acids. The V gene end was trimmed by 0 bases and the J gene end by 6 bases; junction bases not matched to a gene: 6. Germline CDR1 and CDR2: LGHNA and YNFKEQ. Input material: PBMCs. The chain combines TRBV4-2 with TRBJ2-7; TRBD2 aligns across 9 bases. This clonotype originated in a human donor in good health. Some clones in this sample may be carry-over from other donors' samples. The DNA of the CDR3 is TGTGCCAGCAGCCAAGAGACCGGGACTAGCTCCGAGCAGTACTTC. It specifies CASSQETGTSSEQYF.